This entry concerns a single T cell receptor (beta chain). Which antigen it targets is not known. Base qualities are not provided; no much larger clone lies one nucleotide away. The data originate from a study of cytomegalovirus exposure and HLA in healthy donors (dated by TCRdb to 2016 to 2017). With respect to the entire study: An earlier analysis of about 560 of the donors reported approximately 300 Gb of sequence data and some 110 million unique TCR beta sequences obtained from some 200 million T cells. An early release that covered roughly 600 HLA-typed donors contained approximately 290 gigabases of sequencing data and about 84 million unique TCR sequences. Of the roughly 400 genotyped donors, approximately 80% fell in the genetic ancestry cluster associated with self-reported Caucasian donors. The study aimed to test whether signatures of past pathogen exposure could be identified by cataloging public T cell receptors. The study used immunosequencing to profile the T cell repertoires of approximately 690 subjects and linked those repertoires to cytomegalovirus serostatus. Along with the 666-subject first cohort, a separate validation cohort of over a hundred different subjects was used. The study combined high-throughput TCR immunosequencing, statistical association of individual TCRs with disease status, and machine learning to predict cytomegalovirus infection status. To study patterns of TCR occurrence, a later analysis re-analyzed previously published TCR beta repertoires from around 660 donors and added high-resolution HLA genotyping. Rather than using new phenotypic data, the later analysis identified candidate immune exposures from TCR beta sequences and from how often those sequences occurred across donors. To decide whether each TCR beta V gene segment behaved as functional or pseudogenic, an earlier analysis of some 580 of the donors relied on high-throughput TCR beta sequencing. Donor age, sex, ethnicity and CMV serostatus were compiled together with the repertoire data. In a later genetic analysis, genome-wide SNP genotypes for 398 of the 666 donors were used, and that subset was treated as a discovery cohort. Every repertoire in the discovery cohort had been generated on one and the same sequencing platform. HLA typing included class I and class II loci at four-digit resolution. The number of donors typed differed by locus, with about 629-630 for A, B, C, DRB1 and DQB1, around 500 for DQA1, 606 for DPA1, and some 440 for DPB1. Because of strong linkage in the cohort, roughly 5 DR-DQ haplotypes were treated as single units for association and clustering. On average, roughly 200,000 unique TCR beta nucleotide sequences were sequenced per donor among a few hundred genotyped donors of the cohort, with 15% to 20% of those sequences being non-productive. The full study reports these points: Because some donors lacked HLA typing at each locus, the association tests relied only on the typed subset. Approximately 18 rarely observed V segments, including chromosome 9 orphons, were excluded from the earlier analysis of approximately 600 of the donors because counts were too low. A later genetic analysis associated a missense DCLRE1C variant with V-gene and J-gene trimming of TCR beta chains, and an independent cohort replicated the association. When HLA alleles, especially DR and DQ, strongly co-occurred, attributing TCR associations to individual alleles was difficult. Broadly in line with IMGT annotations, most TCR beta V segments showed up in productive rearrangements about 87% or about 30% of the time in an earlier analysis of approximately 640 of the donors. In a later analysis, HLA-associated TCR beta chains were found to be more clonally expanded and to have lower generation probabilities than equally common non-associated chains. A further reported finding was that TCR beta sequences accurately predicted the HLA-A and HLA-B alleles for most subjects in the first cohort. A cluster of highly shared sequence variants was judged likely to represent a technical artifact of the sequencing pipeline. While some public TCRs were present in many individuals, most TCR sequences turned up only very rarely across donors. A later analysis found that most CMV-associated TCR beta chains appeared HLA-restricted, with HLA associations seemingly driven largely by CMV exposure. It was suggested by the authors that the approach could potentially be generalized to other disease states and immunological phenotypes. According to a later analysis, parvovirus B19, influenza, CMV and Epstein-Barr virus appeared linked to several top co-occurrence clusters. In the study, some 160 TCR beta chains were listed as associated with cytomegalovirus. A later analysis associated approximately 17,000 TCR beta sequences with specific HLA alleles at a false discovery rate of 0.05. Because the 87-base-pair reads could not distinguish some IMGT-functional V segments, including TRBV6-2 and TRBV6-3, those segments were excluded. In vitro tests confirmed that three of the cytomegalovirus-associated TCR beta chains recognize cytomegalovirus antigens. The only immune exposure information available for the cohort was CMV serostatus. Correlated functional status among segregating V segments might be attributable to linkage disequilibrium, but an unknown experimental factor could not be ruled out. In this cohort, only TCR beta chains were sequenced, and detectable features were limited by the absence of alpha or paired-chain data. Compared with the approximately 710-donor mean, donors in an Asian-associated ancestry cluster had fewer N-insertions in productive TCRs, according to a later genetic analysis. A later analysis found that TCR association rates varied across HLA loci, with DRB1 alleles showing the most associated TCRs and HLA-C alleles the fewest. Sequencing depth was assumed to be roughly uniform across donors in the presence/absence analyses, though that assumption may not hold. In both the original and validation cohorts, the classifier was reported to diagnose cytomegalovirus status with high specificity and sensitivity.

The method behind the library was the immunoSEQ multiplex PCR assay. For the multiplex PCR, a mixture combining 60 forward primers for TCR Vbeta segments and 13 reverse primers for TCR Jbeta segments was used. The CDR3 region of rearranged TCR beta genes was amplified from genomic DNA with a multiplex PCR assay. The amplified TCR beta libraries were sequenced on the Illumina HiSeq System as 87-base-pair reads. In the source study's methods: In a later analysis, some 80 million unique TCR beta chains were counted across the approximately 640 repertoires, and approximately 9.9 million of these chains were shared by at least two donors. A nearest-neighbor algorithm error-corrected the raw reads and collapsed the reads into unique sequences, merging closely related sequences to remove PCR and sequencing errors. CDR3 sequences were aligned to IMGT reference sequences to assign V, D and J gene segments. For a sequence to be retained, a match of at least six nucleotides to both a V gene segment and a J gene segment was required. A rearrangement was called productive if the CDR3 had no stop codons and remained in frame with V and J, and every other rearrangement was called non-productive. Following IMGT convention, CDR3 was defined as the stretch from the second conserved V-encoded cysteine to the conserved J-encoded phenylalanine. The earlier analysis of fewer than 750 of the donors excluded sequences that lacked an unambiguous match to a single V gene segment. In an earlier analysis of several hundred of the donors, V segments were called functional above 56.7% productive rearrangements and were called segregating when the between-donor standard deviation exceeded 5%. To diagnose cytomegalovirus status from the catalog of TCR beta chain sequences, a statistical classification framework was built. In a later analysis, TCR nucleotide sequences were compared against IMGT/GENE-DB human TR gene sequences so that V and J genes could be assigned. Using the TCRdist pipeline, a later analysis assigned CDR3 sequences along with most-parsimonious VDJ recombination scenarios. In a later analysis, each TCR beta chain was defined by its CDR3 amino acid sequence together with its V-gene family, and reads lacking a unique V-gene family were excluded. To address suspected cross-contamination and a sequencing artifact, a later analysis removed around 600 highly shared, low-generation-probability nucleotide sequences. In a later analysis, a clonal expansion index for each public chain was calculated from normalized within-repertoire ranks of inferred template counts. In a later analysis, generation probabilities were computed with a VDJ recombination model fitted to out-of-frame rearrangements, and the resulting probabilities were checked against IGoR. In a later analysis, TCR-TCR, TCR-HLA and TCR-CMV co-occurrence was scored with hypergeometric tests, and a repertoire-size bias correction was applied to TCR pairs. In a later analysis, false discovery rates were estimated by permuting HLA or CMV assignments 20 times. In a later analysis, co-occurring TCRs were grouped with DBSCAN, and TCRdist sequence similarity was added when clustering was performed within HLA-allele-positive subsets. Repertoires with fewer than 30,000 or more than 120,000 public chains were left out of co-occurrence clustering, as were a handful of repertoires with anomalous nucleotide sharing. Imported from immuneACCESS, the table was reduced by TCRdb to in-frame sequences with V and J called. These copies leave out some clones; in studies compared against another copy, an unresolved V gene accounts for under half, and the cause of the remainder is not known. That table gives V, J and clone size, and the DNA gave D and trimming. In this sample the table shows over 90,000 clones, approximately 72% of which occur a single time. The ten biggest clones cover around 3.5% of the sample.

The cohort consisted of hundreds of healthy bone marrow donors. At the time of sampling, every cohort member was nominally healthy, though immune exposures that went unrecorded were likely present. The donor tested CMV seronegative, placing the donor among the 350 or so seronegative members of the cohort. Each donor provided a peripheral blood sample, and peripheral blood mononuclear cells were used for TCR beta sequencing. Genomic DNA extraction from the blood cell samples was performed with the Qiagen DNeasy Blood Extraction Kit. V ends up 5 bases short and J 5 bases short, with an unmatched junction base count of 9. The CDR3 has 16 amino acids, counting the end cysteine and phenylalanine. This entry keeps only the CDR3 DNA: 48 bases, framed from base 1. CDR1 and CDR2 were assigned from the germline V gene as MGHRA and YSYEKL.

The TCR originated in a woman between 45 and 65 years old in good health and CMV-seronegative. Recombination joined TRBV4-1 with TRBJ1-4; 9 bases in the middle match TRBD1. Sequencing input: PBMCs. CDR3 region: CASSGRRTGVNEKLFF. DNA sequence: TGCGCCAGCAGCGGTAGACGGACAGGGGTAAATGAAAAACTGTTTTTT.